Presented here are 13 T cell receptor beta chains from one specimen sequenced in a study of OX40 agonist ivuxolimab in advanced cancers. Clones were sequenced by immunoSEQ multiplex PCR, and TCRdb holds only the in-frame ones, with some missing. The sample contains around 82,000 clones, approximately 86% of which appear only once. The sample consisted of CD4+ or CD8+ T cells sorted from blood, taken in a trial of the OX40 agonist ivuxolimab. The receptors were gathered from an adult with an advanced solid tumor such as melanoma, head and neck, liver or kidney cancer.

This chain joins TRBV18 and TRBJ1-4, with TRBD1 matching over 7 bases. CDR3 length: 15 amino acids. The germline V gene encodes CDR1 KGHSH and CDR2 LQKENI. V shed 5 bases and J 8 bases; nucleotides not matched to a gene: 11. This CDR3 is CASSARPGTEEKLFF. The CDR3 nucleotides read TGTGCCAGCTCAGCACGCCCCGGGACAGAAGAAAAACTGTTTTTT.

The V call is TRBV6-5, the J call TRBJ2-7; tentatively, D is TRBD1 (6 bases). This CDR3 has 14 residues. Deletions cut 8 bases from V and 2 bases from J, with 16 bases between. Germline V gene data show CDR1 as MNHEY and CDR2 as SVGAGI. The CDR3 coding sequence is TGTGCCAGCCTCCAGAGGGACACCGCCTACGAGCAGTACTTC. Translation gives CASLQRDTAYEQYF.

This clone was seen only a few times. V gene TRBV11-2 combines with J gene TRBJ2-7, with D uncertain. The CDR3 totals 15 residues. Germline V gives CDR1 SGHAT, CDR2 FQNNGV. V shed 0 bases and J shed 2 bases, with 11 bases lying between them. The CDR3 bases are TGTGCCAGCAGCTTAGACTCCTACACGGCCTACGAGCAGTACTTC. Its translation: CASSLDSYTAYEQYF.

V usage is TRBV7-6 and J usage is TRBJ2-7, with 9 positions matching TRBD2. The V gene's germline CDR1 is SGHVS and CDR2 FNYEAQ. The V and J ends lost 0 bases and 0 bases, in that order; junction bases with no gene match: 6. CDR3 length equals 17 residues. For the CDR3, the DNA is TGTGCCAGCAGCTTAGCGAGACTAGCGGCCTTCTCCTACGAGCAGTACTTC. Amino acids: CASSLARLAAFSYEQYF. Complete variable domain (other parts from reference TRBV7-6 and TRBJ2-7): GAGVSQSPRYKVTKRGQDVALRCDPISGHVSLYWYRQALGQGPEFLTYFNYEAQQDKSGLPNDRFSAERPEGSISTLTIQRTEQRDSAMYRCASSLARLAAFSYEQYFGPGTRLTVT.

This clone was counted between two and nine times. The chain links TRBV9 to TRBJ1-1; D unresolved. Germline V lookup: CDR1 SGDLS, CDR2 YYNGEE. The CDR3 has 14 residues. V was cut by 0 bases and J by 1 base, with 7 bases left in between. CDR3 sequence: CASSVALGNTEAFF. CDR3 DNA sequence: TGTGCCAGCAGCGTAGCGCTCGGGAACACTGAAGCTTTCTTT.

This clone has only one observation. The J gene is TRBJ2-5, the V gene TRBV19; D uncertain. V was pared by 10 bases and J by 4 bases, with 19 bases between. Per the germline V gene, CDR1 is LNHDA and CDR2 is SQIVND (reference sequence). This CDR3 comprises 14 residues. The CDR3 spells CATSPGARIETQYF. In nucleotides, the CDR3 is TGTGCCACCTCACCCGGCGCAAGGATAGAGACCCAGTACTTC. Complete variable domain (other parts from reference TRBV19 and TRBJ2-5): DGGITQSPKYLFRKEGQNVTLSCEQNLNHDAMYWYRQDPGQGLRLIYYSQIVNDFQKGDIAEGYSVSREKKESFPLTVTSAQKNPTAFYLCATSPGARIETQYFGPGTRLLVL.

The chain couples TRBV7-2 to TRBJ2-3; the match to TRBD1 covers 9 bases. The CDR3 contains 15 residues. Germline loops: CDR1 SGHTA, CDR2 FQGNSA. V shed 4 bases and J 4 bases; nucleotides not matched to a gene: 6. CDR3 in DNA: TGTGCCAGCAGCTCGACAGGGGGATTTCCAGATACGCAGTATTTT. Protein: CASSSTGGFPDTQYF.

The chain employs TRBV14 and TRBJ2-5; no reliable D call. Germline-derived CDR1 and CDR2 are SGHDN and FVKESK. There are 14 residues in the CDR3. Trimming cost V 4 bases and J 5 bases, with 14 bases left between them. The CDR3 region has the DNA TGTGCCAGCAGCCGGACGGACCGGTTTGAGACCCAGTACTTC. Its translation is CASSRTDRFETQYF.

CDR3: CASSSGRTNEKLFF. The CDR3, as DNA: TGTGCCAGCAGCTCGGGACGGACTAATGAAAAACTGTTTTTT. The chain couples TRBV7-2 to TRBJ1-4; D might be TRBD1 (5 bases). Germline V gene lookup returns CDR1 SGHTA and CDR2 FQGNSA. Trimming took 4 bases from V and 2 from J, leaving 8 bases between them. This CDR3 is 14 amino acids long.

The CDR3, as DNA: TGTGCCAGCAGTTCACCGGGACAGGGCGTATTCTTTGGCTACACCTTC. Its protein product is CASSSPGQGVFFGYTF. V and J are TRBV28 and TRBJ1-2; TRBD1 agrees at 9 bases. The J segment lost 7 bases and the V segment lost 4 bases, leaving 13 bases of the junction unmatched. This CDR3 contains 16 residues. The germline CDR1 and CDR2 sequences are MDHEN and SYDVKM.

The chain uses TRBV15 and TRBJ2-5; D unresolved. The J call may be wrong; the DNA end is better matched by TRBJ2-7. Germline loops: CDR1 LNHNV, CDR2 YYDKDF (reference sequence). The CDR3 is 13 amino acids. The CDR3 sequence: CATSREDAYEQYF. CDR3 nucleotide sequence: TGTGCCACCAGCAGAGAGGATGCTTACGAGCAGTACTTC.

This rearrangement joins TRBV11-2 to TRBJ2-7; D is unclear. Trimming took 0 bases from V and 9 from J, leaving 12 bases between them. This CDR3 region has 13 residues. The V gene's germline CDR1 is SGHAT and CDR2 FQNNGV. CDR3 loop: CASSLDLNRRQYF. The CDR3 DNA reads as TGTGCCAGCAGCTTAGATCTTAACCGGAGGCAGTACTTC.

This clone was counted a single time. V gene TRBV27 combines with J gene TRBJ2-2; TRBD1 is a possible D gene (5 bases). CDR3 size: 16 residues. Germline values: CDR1 MNHEY, CDR2 SMNVEV (reference sequence). Trimming removed 3 bases from V and 0 bases from J, with 11 bases in between. Here the CDR3 reads CASSFLRGANTGELFF. CDR3 bases: TGTGCCAGCAGTTTTTTAAGGGGCGCGAACACCGGGGAGCTGTTTTTT.